This T cell receptor beta chain was retrieved from a study of cytomegalovirus exposure and HLA in healthy donors. The wider study: Within an early data release were roughly 83 million unique TCRs drawn from HLA-typed donors. Study results and limitations: Later, an analysis found that common viral pathogens appeared to be linked with several of the most significant clusters.

As to this clone: What it binds is unknown.

Vbeta (60) and Jbeta (13) primers were used in the PCR. Sequencing was performed with immunoSEQ multiplex PCR; in TCRdb, only in-frame clones are kept and a portion is missing. The sample holds 80,000 to 95,000 clones; around nine tenths are singletons and the top ten take around a tenth. The source is a man aged 25 to 40 in good health and CMV-seropositive. Sequences were obtained from PBMCs.

The CDR3, as DNA: TGTGCCAGCAGTTACTCAGGGGGTTTTCAGCCCCAGCATTTT. The encoded protein is CASSYSGGFQPQHF. The gene calls are TRBV6-6 and TRBJ1-5, with a tentative D call TRBD1 (6 bases). The CDR3 has 14 amino acids. Germline CDR1 MNHNY, CDR2 SVGAGI (reference sequence). V was clipped by 0 bases and J by 6 bases, with 9 bases between them.